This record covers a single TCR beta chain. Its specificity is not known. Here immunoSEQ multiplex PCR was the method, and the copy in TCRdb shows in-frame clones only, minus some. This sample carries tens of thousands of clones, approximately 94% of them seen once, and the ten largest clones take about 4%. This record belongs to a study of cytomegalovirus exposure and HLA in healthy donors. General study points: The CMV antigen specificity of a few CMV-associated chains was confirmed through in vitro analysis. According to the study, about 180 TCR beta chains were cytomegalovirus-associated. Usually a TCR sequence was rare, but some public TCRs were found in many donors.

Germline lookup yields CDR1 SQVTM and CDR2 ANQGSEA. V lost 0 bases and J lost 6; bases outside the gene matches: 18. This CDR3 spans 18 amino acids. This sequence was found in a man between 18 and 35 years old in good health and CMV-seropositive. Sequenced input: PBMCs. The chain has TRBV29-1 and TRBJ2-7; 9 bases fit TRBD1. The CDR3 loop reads CSVEDWRTGDLRGGEQYF. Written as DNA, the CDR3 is TGCAGCGTTGAAGATTGGCGGACAGGGGACCTCCGGGGCGGCGAGCAGTACTTC.